This T cell receptor (beta chain) emerged from a study of blood T cell repertoires in COVID-19. On the study more broadly: The analysed material was cDNA or gDNA that came from T cells, B-cell-depleted T cells, or PBMCs.

Libraries were prepared by immunoSEQ multiplex PCR; TCRdb keeps only in-frame clonotypes and omits some of them. Here the sample spans 200,000 to 250,000 clones, 70% to 90% being singletons. The CDR3 is 15 amino acids. Germline CDR1 MDHEN, CDR2 SYDVKM. V was clipped by 6 bases and J by 0 bases; unmatched bases: 8. This TCR came from a woman aged 40 to 50 with acute COVID-19. V is TRBV28 and J is TRBJ2-7; 7 bases map to TRBD1. Sequenced input: PBMCs or T cells enriched from blood (not recorded which). This CDR3 reads CASRRGQRSSYEQYF. As DNA, the CDR3 is TGTGCCAGCAGAAGGGGACAGAGAAGCTCCTACGAGCAGTACTTC.